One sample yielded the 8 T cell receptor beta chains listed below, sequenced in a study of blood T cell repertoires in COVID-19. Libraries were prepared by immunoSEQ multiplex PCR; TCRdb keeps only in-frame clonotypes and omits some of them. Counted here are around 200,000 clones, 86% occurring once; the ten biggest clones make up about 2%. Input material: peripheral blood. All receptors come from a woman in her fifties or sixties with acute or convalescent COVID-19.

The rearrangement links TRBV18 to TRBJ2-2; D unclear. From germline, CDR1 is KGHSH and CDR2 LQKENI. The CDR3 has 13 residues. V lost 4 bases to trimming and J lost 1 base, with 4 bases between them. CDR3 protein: CASSLQNTGELFF. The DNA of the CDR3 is TGTGCCAGCTCACTCCAGAACACCGGGGAGCTGTTTTTT.

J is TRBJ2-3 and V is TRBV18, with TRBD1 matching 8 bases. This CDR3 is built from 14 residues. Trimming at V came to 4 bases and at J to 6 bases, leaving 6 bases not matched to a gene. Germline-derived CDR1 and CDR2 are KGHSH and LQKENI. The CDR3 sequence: CASSLADRVDTQYF. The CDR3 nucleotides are TGTGCCAGCTCACTGGCGGACAGGGTCGATACGCAGTATTTT.

In nucleotides, the CDR3 is TGTGCCAGCAGCACCCCTCCGGGGAGCACTGAAGCTTTCTTT. It translates to CASSTPPGSTEAFF. V gene TRBV7-2 combines with J gene TRBJ1-1; D not resolved. Trimming left V 5 bases short and J 4 bases short, with 14 bases between. The CDR3 totals 14 residues. Germline CDR1 and CDR2: SGHTA and FQGNSA. The complete variable domain, with remaining parts taken from reference TRBV7-2 and TRBJ1-1, reads GAGVSQSPSNKVTEKGKDVELRCDPISGHTALYWYRQSLGQGLEFLIYFQGNSAPDKSGLPSDRFSAERTGGSVSTLTIQRTQQEDSAVYLCASSTPPGSTEAFFGQGTRLTVV.

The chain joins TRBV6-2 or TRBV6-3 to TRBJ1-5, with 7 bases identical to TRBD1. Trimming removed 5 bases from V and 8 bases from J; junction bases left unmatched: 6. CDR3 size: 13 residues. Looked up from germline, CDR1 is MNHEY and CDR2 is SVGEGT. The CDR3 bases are TGTGCCAGCAGTCGGGACAGCGAGGAGCCCCAGCATTTT. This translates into CASSRDSEEPQHF.

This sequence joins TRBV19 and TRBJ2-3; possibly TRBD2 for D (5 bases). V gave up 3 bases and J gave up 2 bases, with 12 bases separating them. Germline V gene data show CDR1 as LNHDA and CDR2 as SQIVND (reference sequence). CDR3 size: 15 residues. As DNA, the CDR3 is TGTGCCAGTAGTATCGGCGGGCCCTACACAGATACGCAGTATTTT. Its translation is CASSIGGPYTDTQYF.

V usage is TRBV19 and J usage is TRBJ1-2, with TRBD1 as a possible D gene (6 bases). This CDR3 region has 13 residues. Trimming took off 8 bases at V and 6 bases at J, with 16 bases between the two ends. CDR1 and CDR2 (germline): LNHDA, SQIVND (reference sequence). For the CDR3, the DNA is TGTGCCAGTGTCCTGTCGACAGGTGATGGCTACACCTTC. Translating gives CASVLSTGDGYTF.

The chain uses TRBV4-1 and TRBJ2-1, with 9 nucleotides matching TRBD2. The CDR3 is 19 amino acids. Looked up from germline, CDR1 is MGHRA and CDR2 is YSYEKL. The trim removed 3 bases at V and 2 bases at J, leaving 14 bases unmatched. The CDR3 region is CASSQGTSGWGVAYNEQFF. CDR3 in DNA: TGCGCCAGCAGCCAGGGCACTAGCGGGTGGGGTGTGGCCTACAATGAGCAGTTCTTC.

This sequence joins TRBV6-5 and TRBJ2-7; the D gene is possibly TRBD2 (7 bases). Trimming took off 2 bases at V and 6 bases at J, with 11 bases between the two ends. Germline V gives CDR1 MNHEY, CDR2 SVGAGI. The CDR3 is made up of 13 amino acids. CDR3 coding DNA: TGTGCCAGCAGTTACCGGGGGGCCAGCGAGCAGTACTTC. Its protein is CASSYRGASEQYF.